The sample holds many counts of the clone carrying this T cell receptor (beta chain). Its antigen is not identified. TCRdb fed the reads into MiXCR, producing one record per CDR3 protein. The sample includes about 180,000 distinct CDR3 sequences, roughly 20% of them seen just once. The sample originates from a study of T cell repertoires in cytomegalovirus infection. Study as a whole: From public TCR beta signatures came an indication of both CMV infection and matching HLA type.

In germline, CDR1 is SNHLY, CDR2 FYNNEI. Trimming stripped 4 bases from V and 6 bases from J, with 0 bases between. The CDR3 sequence is 10 residues long. The sequencing here drew on CD8+ T cells from cultured PBMCs, taken from culture after CMV antigen stimulation. This TCR derives from a human donor in good health (CMV status not recorded). Some clones in this sample may be carry-over from other donors' samples. J is TRBJ2-2 and V is TRBV2; D is unresolved. The CDR3 is CASSAGELFF. The CDR3 bases are TGTGCCAGCAGTGCCGGGGAGCTGTTTTTT.